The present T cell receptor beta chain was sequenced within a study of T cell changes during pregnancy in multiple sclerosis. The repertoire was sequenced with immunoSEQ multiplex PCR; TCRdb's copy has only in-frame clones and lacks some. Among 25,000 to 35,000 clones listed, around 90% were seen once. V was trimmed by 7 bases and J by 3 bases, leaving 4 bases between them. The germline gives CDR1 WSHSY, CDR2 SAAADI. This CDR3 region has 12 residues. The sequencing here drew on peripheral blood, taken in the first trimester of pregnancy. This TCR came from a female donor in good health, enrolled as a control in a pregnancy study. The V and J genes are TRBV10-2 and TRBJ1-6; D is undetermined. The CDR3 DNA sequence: TGCGCCAGCACGGGCTATAATTCACCCCTCCACTTT. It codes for CASTGYNSPLHF.